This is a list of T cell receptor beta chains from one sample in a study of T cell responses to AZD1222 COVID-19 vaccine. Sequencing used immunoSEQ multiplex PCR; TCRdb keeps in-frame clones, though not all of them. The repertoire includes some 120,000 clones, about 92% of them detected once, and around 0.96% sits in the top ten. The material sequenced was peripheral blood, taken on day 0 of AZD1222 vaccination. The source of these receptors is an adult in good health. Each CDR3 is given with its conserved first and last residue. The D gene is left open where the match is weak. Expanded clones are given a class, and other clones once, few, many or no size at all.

CDR3aa: CASSLGWGQGREKLFF
CDR3nt: TGTGCCAGCAGCTTGGGTTGGGGACAGGGGCGTGAAAAACTGTTTTTT
abundance: -
v_gene: TRBV5-8
d_gene: TRBD1
j_gene: TRBJ1-4

CDR3aa: CASSLELLGTEAFF
CDR3nt: TGTGCCAGCAGTTTAGAACTCCTGGGCACTGAAGCTTTCTTT
abundance: -
v_gene: TRBV28
d_gene: -
j_gene: TRBJ1-1

CDR3aa: CASRPSGDPQETQYF
CDR3nt: TGTGCCAGCAGGCCTAGCGGCGATCCTCAGGAGACCCAGTACTTC
abundance: -
v_gene: TRBV7-3
d_gene: TRBD2
j_gene: TRBJ2-5

CDR3aa: CASSLFSRRLPLLGYTF
CDR3nt: TGTGCCAGCAGCTTATTCAGTCGGAGACTGCCTTTGCTTGGCTACACCTTC
abundance: -
v_gene: TRBV5-6
d_gene: -
j_gene: TRBJ1-2

CDR3aa: CASSQDGEGPLAF
CDR3nt: TGTGCCAGCAGCCAAGATGGAGAGGGACCTCTCGCCTTC
abundance: once
v_gene: TRBV3-1/TRBV3-2
d_gene: -
j_gene: TRBJ1-2

CDR3aa: CASSSLRSGNTIYF
CDR3nt: TGTGCCAGCAGCTCCCTCCGCTCTGGAAACACCATATATTTT
abundance: -
v_gene: TRBV13
d_gene: -
j_gene: TRBJ1-3

CDR3aa: CASSSSGSNEQFF
CDR3nt: TGTGCCAGTAGTTCTAGCGGGAGCAATGAGCAGTTCTTC
abundance: once
v_gene: TRBV19
d_gene: TRBD2
j_gene: TRBJ2-1

CDR3aa: CASSSLGLAGMREQYF
CDR3nt: TGTGCCAGTAGTAGCCTGGGACTAGCGGGGATGAGGGAGCAGTACTTC
abundance: once
v_gene: TRBV19
d_gene: TRBD2
j_gene: TRBJ2-7

CDR3aa: CASSKPPWAGRPDTQYF
CDR3nt: TGTGCCAGCAGCAAACCTCCTTGGGCAGGGAGACCAGATACGCAGTATTTT
abundance: -
v_gene: TRBV21-1
d_gene: -
j_gene: TRBJ2-3

CDR3aa: CASSYRDNQPQHF
CDR3nt: TGTGCCAGCAGTTACAGGGACAATCAGCCCCAGCATTTT
abundance: -
v_gene: TRBV6-6
d_gene: -
j_gene: TRBJ1-5

CDR3aa: CASRVWLGVHEQYF
CDR3nt: TGTGCCAGCAGAGTGTGGTTAGGGGTGCACGAGCAGTACTTC
abundance: -
v_gene: TRBV2
d_gene: -
j_gene: TRBJ2-7

CDR3aa: CASTPRGGRTEAFF
CDR3nt: TGTGCCAGCACGCCACGGGGGGGGCGAACTGAAGCTTTCTTT
abundance: -
v_gene: TRBV7-9
d_gene: -
j_gene: TRBJ1-1

CDR3aa: CASSSSTGGLGEQYF
CDR3nt: TGTGCCAGCAGCTCCTCGACGGGGGGGTTGGGAGAGCAGTACTTC
abundance: -
v_gene: TRBV11-3
d_gene: TRBD2
j_gene: TRBJ2-7

CDR3aa: CASSTSGRASTGELFF
CDR3nt: TGTGCCAGCAGCACTAGCGGGAGGGCCTCGACCGGGGAGCTGTTTTTT
abundance: -
v_gene: TRBV5-4
d_gene: TRBD2
j_gene: TRBJ2-2

CDR3aa: CASSLRGGYGYTF
CDR3nt: TGTGCCAGCAGTTTAAGGGGCGGCTATGGCTACACCTTC
abundance: -
v_gene: TRBV12-3/TRBV12-4
d_gene: -
j_gene: TRBJ1-2

CDR3aa: CASSFSGQGLRGYTF
CDR3nt: TGTGCCAGCAGTTTTTCTGGACAGGGGTTGAGGGGCTACACCTTC
abundance: once
v_gene: TRBV28
d_gene: TRBD1
j_gene: TRBJ1-2

CDR3aa: CASSDSPGISYEQYF
CDR3nt: TGTGCCAGCAGTGACTCCCCCGGGATCTCCTACGAGCAGTACTTC
abundance: -
v_gene: TRBV2
d_gene: -
j_gene: TRBJ2-7

CDR3aa: CASREYGTSFNEQFF
CDR3nt: TGTGCCAGCAGGGAATACGGGACTAGTTTCAATGAGCAGTTCTTC
abundance: -
v_gene: TRBV5-4
d_gene: TRBD2
j_gene: TRBJ2-1

CDR3aa: CASSPQQGIGTEAFF
CDR3nt: TGTGCCAGCAGCCCCCAACAGGGAATTGGCACTGAAGCTTTCTTT
abundance: -
v_gene: TRBV5-6
d_gene: -
j_gene: TRBJ1-1

CDR3aa: CASSIRTSGRTDTQYF
CDR3nt: TGTGCCAGCAGCATCAGGACTAGCGGACGCACAGATACGCAGTATTTT
abundance: -
v_gene: TRBV5-8
d_gene: TRBD2
j_gene: TRBJ2-3

CDR3aa: CASSPGLAGATGELFF
CDR3nt: TGTGCCAGCAGCCCAGGACTAGCGGGAGCCACCGGGGAGCTGTTTTTT
abundance: -
v_gene: TRBV21-1
d_gene: -
j_gene: TRBJ2-2

CDR3aa: CASRAGTGVLWYGYTF
CDR3nt: TGTGCCAGCAGGGCCGGGACAGGGGTCCTTTGGTATGGCTACACCTTC
abundance: -
v_gene: TRBV5-6
d_gene: TRBD1
j_gene: TRBJ1-2

CDR3aa: CASSVDVDTQYF
CDR3nt: TGTGCCAGCAGCGTAGATGTAGATACGCAGTATTTT
abundance: -
v_gene: TRBV9
d_gene: -
j_gene: TRBJ2-3

CDR3aa: CASRAGGWEQYF
CDR3nt: TGCGCCAGCAGAGCGGGAGGGTGGGAGCAGTACTTC
abundance: -
v_gene: TRBV5-1
d_gene: TRBD2
j_gene: TRBJ2-7

CDR3aa: CASSQETGVPSQPQHF
CDR3nt: TGCGCCAGCAGCCAAGAAACAGGGGTACCGAGTCAGCCCCAGCATTTT
abundance: -
v_gene: TRBV4-1
d_gene: TRBD1
j_gene: TRBJ1-5

CDR3aa: CASSLTGLDYGYTF
CDR3nt: TGCGCCAGCAGCTTGACAGGGTTGGACTATGGCTACACCTTC
abundance: -
v_gene: TRBV5-1
d_gene: -
j_gene: TRBJ1-2

CDR3aa: CASSPQAYQETQYF
CDR3nt: TGTGCCAGCAGTCCCCAGGCCTACCAAGAGACCCAGTACTTC
abundance: -
v_gene: TRBV27
d_gene: -
j_gene: TRBJ2-5

CDR3aa: CASSPPWTQETQYF
CDR3nt: TGTGCCAGCTCACCACCGTGGACTCAAGAGACCCAGTACTTC
abundance: once
v_gene: TRBV18
d_gene: -
j_gene: TRBJ2-5

CDR3aa: CASSEGWGIGEFF
CDR3nt: TGTGCCAGCAGTGAAGGCTGGGGGATAGGTGAGTTCTTC
abundance: -
v_gene: TRBV2
d_gene: -
j_gene: TRBJ2-1

CDR3aa: CAWSSWGSNYGYTF
CDR3nt: TGTGCCTGGAGTTCGTGGGGGTCTAACTATGGCTACACCTTC
abundance: -
v_gene: TRBV30
d_gene: -
j_gene: TRBJ1-2

CDR3aa: CATSWGRGRGAKNIQYF
CDR3nt: TGTGCCACCAGCTGGGGCAGGGGGCGCGGAGCCAAAAACATTCAGTACTTC
abundance: -
v_gene: TRBV15
d_gene: TRBD1
j_gene: TRBJ2-4

CDR3aa: CASSSGLAGVYEQFF
CDR3nt: TGTGCCAGCAGCTCGGGACTAGCGGGAGTTTATGAGCAGTTCTTC
abundance: -
v_gene: TRBV7-9
d_gene: TRBD2
j_gene: TRBJ2-1

CDR3aa: CASSVQGNYNQPQHF
CDR3nt: TGTGCCAGCAGTGTTCAGGGGAATTACAATCAGCCCCAGCATTTT
abundance: -
v_gene: TRBV2
d_gene: -
j_gene: TRBJ1-5

CDR3aa: CASSKITGPFYTEAFF
CDR3nt: TGCGCCAGCAGCAAGATTACAGGACCCTTTTACACTGAAGCTTTCTTT
abundance: -
v_gene: TRBV5-1
d_gene: -
j_gene: TRBJ1-1

CDR3aa: CASSYAREGQRYF
CDR3nt: TGTGCCAGCAGTTACGCGCGGGAGGGCCAACGGTACTTC
abundance: -
v_gene: TRBV6-2/TRBV6-3
d_gene: TRBD2
j_gene: TRBJ2-4

CDR3aa: CASSLRSSGTYNEQFF
CDR3nt: TGTGCCAGCAGCTTAAGGTCTAGCGGGACCTACAATGAGCAGTTCTTC
abundance: -
v_gene: TRBV7-3
d_gene: TRBD2
j_gene: TRBJ2-1

CDR3aa: CASTRQHLNTEAFF
CDR3nt: TGTGCCAGCACTCGACAGCACCTGAACACTGAAGCTTTCTTT
abundance: -
v_gene: TRBV2
d_gene: -
j_gene: TRBJ1-1

CDR3aa: CASSLVGDTQYF
CDR3nt: TGTGCCAGCAGCTTAGTTGGGGATACGCAGTATTTT
abundance: -
v_gene: TRBV7-2
d_gene: -
j_gene: TRBJ2-3

CDR3aa: CASSFGQGEEKLFF
CDR3nt: TGCGCCAGCAGCTTCGGACAGGGAGAGGAAAAACTGTTTTTT
abundance: once
v_gene: TRBV5-1
d_gene: TRBD1
j_gene: TRBJ1-4

CDR3aa: CASIEPGITDTQYF
CDR3nt: TGTGCCAGCATCGAACCGGGCATCACAGATACGCAGTATTTT
abundance: -
v_gene: TRBV7-9
d_gene: -
j_gene: TRBJ2-3

CDR3aa: CASSLGPSYEQYF
CDR3nt: TGTGCCAGCAGCTTAGGCCCCTCCTACGAGCAGTACTTC
abundance: -
v_gene: TRBV7-2
d_gene: -
j_gene: TRBJ2-7

CDR3aa: CASSPFRVTQETQYF
CDR3nt: TGTGCCAGCAGCCCCTTCAGGGTTACCCAAGAGACCCAGTACTTC
abundance: -
v_gene: TRBV7-8
d_gene: -
j_gene: TRBJ2-5

CDR3aa: CASSRQVNTEAFF
CDR3nt: TGTGCCAGCAGTCGACAGGTGAACACTGAAGCTTTCTTT
abundance: -
v_gene: TRBV11-3
d_gene: -
j_gene: TRBJ1-1

CDR3aa: CASRTGQGLSYEQYF
CDR3nt: TGTGCCAGCAGAACCGGACAGGGGCTGTCCTACGAGCAGTACTTC
abundance: -
v_gene: TRBV27
d_gene: TRBD1
j_gene: TRBJ2-7